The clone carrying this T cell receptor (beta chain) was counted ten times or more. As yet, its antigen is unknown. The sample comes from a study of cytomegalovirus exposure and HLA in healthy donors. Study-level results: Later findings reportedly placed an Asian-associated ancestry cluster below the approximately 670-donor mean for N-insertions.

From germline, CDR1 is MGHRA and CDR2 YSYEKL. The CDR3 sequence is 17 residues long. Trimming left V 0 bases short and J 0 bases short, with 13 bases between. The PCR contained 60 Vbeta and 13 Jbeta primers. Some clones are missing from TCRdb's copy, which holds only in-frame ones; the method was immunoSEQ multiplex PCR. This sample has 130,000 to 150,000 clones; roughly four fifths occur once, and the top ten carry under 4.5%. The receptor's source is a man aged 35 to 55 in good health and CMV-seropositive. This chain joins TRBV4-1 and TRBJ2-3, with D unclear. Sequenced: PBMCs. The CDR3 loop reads CASSQDRLPTSTDTQYF. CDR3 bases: TGCGCCAGCAGCCAAGATCGGTTGCCTACTAGCACAGATACGCAGTATTTT.